Shown below are 27 T cell receptor beta chains from a single sample sequenced in a study of CD4 T cells in relation to SARS-CoV-2 and coronaviruses. The antigens for these receptors are not known. Unexposed donor CD4+ T cells date from about 2011-2018, before the COVID-19 pandemic. CD4+ T cells were isolated from the cells after around 9 days of culture. Data came from immunoSEQ multiplex PCR; TCRdb stores just in-frame clones and leaves some out. The repertoire has about 22,000 clones, roughly 62% of them found once; the top ten carry approximately 10%. The sequenced material came from CD4+ T cells from PBMCs, cultured in vitro. The receptor set was obtained from a human donor in good health.

The CDR3 is CASRPTGRHEKLFF. The DNA of the CDR3 is TGTGCCAGCAGACCGACAGGGAGGCATGAAAAACTGTTTTTT. J is TRBJ1-4 and V is TRBV28; 7 nucleotides align to TRBD1. Germline assignment: CDR1 MDHEN and CDR2 SYDVKM. V lost 6 bases, J lost 6 bases, and 7 bases stayed unmatched. The CDR3 contains 14 residues.

The CDR3 sequence: CASSLEAFREYYGYTF. The CDR3 DNA is TGTGCCAGCAGCTTAGAGGCCTTCAGGGAGTACTATGGCTACACCTTC. This chain uses TRBV7-8 with TRBJ1-2, with D possibly TRBD1 on 5 matching bases. Deletions cut 1 base from V and 3 bases from J, with 15 bases between. Germline V gene data show CDR1 as SGHVS and CDR2 as FQNEAQ. The CDR3 runs 16 residues.

The chain joins TRBV6-2 or TRBV6-3 to TRBJ2-5; TRBD1 matches at 10 bases. The V gene end was trimmed by 5 bases and the J gene end by 0 bases; junction bases not matched to a gene: 9. The CDR3 length is 17 residues. Germline V gives CDR1 MNHEY, CDR2 SVGEGT. As DNA, the CDR3 is TGTGCCAGCAGTAATCCCCCCGGGACAGGGGACCAAGAGACCCAGTACTTC. Translation gives CASSNPPGTGDQETQYF.

This chain uses TRBV4-3 with TRBJ2-1; TRBD1 aligns across 7 bases. The germline CDR1 and CDR2 sequences are LGHNA and YSLEER. The CDR3 totals 15 residues. The V gene end was trimmed by 4 bases and the J gene end by 0 bases; junction bases not matched to a gene: 3. In DNA, the CDR3 is TGCGCCAGCAGCCTTGGGACAGCCTCCTACAATGAGCAGTTCTTC. Amino acids: CASSLGTASYNEQFF.

The V and J genes are TRBV9 and TRBJ2-1, with 7 bases aligning to TRBD1. J was trimmed by 4 bases and V by 3 bases; bases with no gene match: 7. Per the germline V gene, CDR1 is SGDLS and CDR2 is YYNGEE. The CDR3 is made up of 15 amino acids. Here the CDR3 reads CASSAQGSPYNEQFF. CDR3 bases: TGTGCCAGCAGCGCACAGGGGTCTCCGTACAATGAGCAGTTCTTC.

This clone was observed once. The rearrangement links TRBV2 to TRBJ2-7, with 8 bases fitting TRBD1. The CDR3 contains 13 residues. J was trimmed by 0 bases and V by 10 bases; bases with no gene match: 5. Germline assignment: CDR1 SNHLY and CDR2 FYNNEI. Here the CDR3 reads CATRGQDSYEQYF. DNA for the CDR3: TGTGCCACCCGGGGACAGGACTCCTACGAGCAGTACTTC.

This clone has only one observation. The chain couples TRBV15 to TRBJ2-2; 7 positions match TRBD2. Per germline, CDR1 LNHNV and CDR2 YYDKDF (reference sequence). This CDR3 spans 15 amino acids. Germline trimming cut 5 bases from V and 6 bases from J; bases unmatched to any gene: 9. The chain's CDR3 is CATSVRLAGAGELFF. The CDR3 DNA reads as TGTGCCACCAGCGTTAGACTAGCCGGGGCCGGGGAGCTGTTTTTT.

This clone was detected once. The chain links TRBV4-3 to TRBJ1-4; D remains unclear. V dropped 4 bases and J dropped 8 bases, with 17 bases sitting between them. The CDR3 is 15 amino acids. CDR1 and CDR2 from the germline V gene are LGHNA and YSLEER. DNA for the CDR3: TGCGCCAGCAGCCGTAGCTCCGGGGTGGGAGAAAAACTGTTTTTT. Translated, it gives CASSRSSGVGEKLFF.

The genes are TRBV7-9 and TRBJ2-1, with a possible D match to TRBD1 (6 bases). V shed 0 bases and J shed 1 base, with 10 bases lying between them. Germline CDR1 SEHNR, CDR2 FQNEAQ (reference sequence). CDR3 length: 16 residues. The CDR3, as DNA: TGTGCCAGCAGCTTAGCTGGCAGGGGTTCCTACAATGAGCAGTTCTTC. Its translation is CASSLAGRGSYNEQFF.

The chain joins TRBV5-5 to TRBJ2-1; no clear D gene. CDR3 length equals 15 residues. V was pared by 4 bases and J by 0 bases, with 11 bases between. Germline CDR1 is SGHKS and CDR2 is YYEKEE (reference sequence). CDR3: CASSPRRDSYNEQFF. The CDR3 region has the DNA TGTGCCAGCAGCCCCCGCCGAGACTCCTACAATGAGCAGTTCTTC.

The sample holds a few counts of this clone. The gene calls are TRBV2 and TRBJ2-3, with 8 bases matching TRBD2. The V gene's germline CDR1 is SNHLY and CDR2 FYNNEI. Trimming took 5 bases from V and 0 from J; bases not matched to a gene: 4. The CDR3 has 15 residues. The CDR3 loop is CASSSSGLSTDTQYF. The DNA for the CDR3 is TGTGCCAGCAGTTCTAGCGGGCTCAGCACAGATACGCAGTATTTT.

The genes are TRBV25-1 and TRBJ1-4; tentatively, D is TRBD1 (6 bases). V was pared by 1 base and J by 7 bases, with 13 bases between. Germline CDR1 reads MGHDK; CDR2 reads SYGVNS. This CDR3 is built from 15 residues. This chain's CDR3 is CASSEFRGGGEKLFF. The DNA of the CDR3 is TGTGCCAGCAGTGAATTTCGGGGGGGCGGTGAAAAACTGTTTTTT.

The chain has TRBV2 and TRBJ1-2; unclear D gene. This CDR3 contains 11 residues. V was pared by 4 bases and J by 9 bases, with 9 bases between. The germline V gene has CDR1 SNHLY and CDR2 FYNNEI. CDR3 in DNA: TGTGCCAGCAGTGTAGACGGGAGCTACACCTTC. Residues: CASSVDGSYTF.

The table lists this clone with a count of one. The chain is built from TRBV4-1 and TRBJ1-1; TRBD1 might be the D (5 bases). Germline V lookup: CDR1 MGHRA, CDR2 YSYEKL. CDR3 size: 18 residues. V gave up 3 bases and J gave up 1 base, with 21 bases separating them. CDR3 bases: TGCGCCAGCAGCCATATGGGAATAGTAGGGGCCAAGAACACTGAAGCTTTCTTT. Translated, it gives CASSHMGIVGAKNTEAFF.

The chain links TRBV7-2 to TRBJ2-7, with a weak D call TRBD1 (7 bases). Trimming removed 4 bases at V and 7 bases at J, with 17 bases between. CDR3 length: 14 residues. Germline assignment: CDR1 SGHTA and CDR2 FQGNSA. The CDR3 DNA reads TGTGCCAGCAGCTCCTGGGGGGACAGCAGGGAGCAGTACTTC. This encodes CASSSWGDSREQYF.

The chain employs TRBV5-5 and TRBJ2-6, with 9 bases identical to TRBD1. Unmatched junction bases numbered 4, after V lost 3 bases and J lost 3 bases. This CDR3 has 16 amino acids. The germline V gene encodes CDR1 SGHKS and CDR2 YYEKEE (reference sequence). The chain's CDR3 is CASSSTGGGGANVLTF. DNA for the CDR3: TGTGCCAGCAGCTCCACAGGGGGCGGTGGGGCCAACGTCCTGACTTTC.

This clone was found once. The chain is built from TRBV5-5 and TRBJ1-5; no reliable D call. Trimming pared 1 base from V and 6 bases from J, leaving 11 bases between. The CDR3 has 14 amino acids. CDR1 is SGHKS and CDR2 is YYEKEE in the germline V gene (reference sequence). CDR3 protein: CASSLWQVPQPQHF. The CDR3 DNA is TGTGCCAGCAGCTTGTGGCAGGTGCCTCAGCCCCAGCATTTT.

This chain connects TRBV11-2 to TRBJ2-5; 7 bases match TRBD2. Germline V lookup: CDR1 SGHAT, CDR2 FQNNGV. Trimming removed 4 bases from V and 5 bases from J; junction bases left unmatched: 7. This CDR3 is 14 amino acids long. The CDR3 protein is CASSSTGGRETQYF. The CDR3 DNA follows: TGTGCCAGCAGCTCCACGGGAGGACGGGAGACCCAGTACTTC.

The chain has TRBV5-1 and TRBJ2-7; 7 bases agree with TRBD1. This CDR3 region has 13 residues. Germline CDR1 and CDR2: SGHRS and YFSETQ. J lost 4 bases, V lost 4 bases, and 5 bases had no gene match. CDR3 loop: CASSPSQGYEQYF. The CDR3 bases are TGCGCCAGCAGCCCCTCACAGGGGTACGAGCAGTACTTC.

The chain is built from TRBV10-1 and TRBJ2-7; D not certain. The V end lost 4 bases, the J end lost 5 bases, and 12 bases lay between the germline ends. The CDR3 is 13 amino acids. Germline CDR1 is WNHNN and CDR2 is SYGVQD (reference sequence). Here the CDR3 DNA reads TGCGCCAGCAGTGTAAATCCCGACGACGAGCAGTACTTC. Its protein product is CASSVNPDDEQYF.

The chain has TRBV19 and TRBJ1-5, with 7 positions matching TRBD1. After removal of 6 bases from V and 2 bases from J, the junction contained 4 bases not matched to a gene. CDR1 and CDR2 from the germline V gene are LNHDA and SQIVND (reference sequence). CDR3 length: 14 amino acids. The DNA for the CDR3 is TGTGCCAGTAGGATTCAGGGGGGCAATCAGCCCCAGCATTTT. It codes for CASRIQGGNQPQHF.

The chain combines TRBV3-1 (or the pseudogene TRBV3-2) with TRBJ1-3; a possible D gene is TRBD1 (6 bases). Germline V CDR1 and CDR2: LGHDT, YNNKEL (reference sequence). The length of the CDR3 is 16 residues. V lost 1 base to trimming and J lost 4 bases, with 14 bases between them. CDR3 DNA sequence: TGTGCCAGCAGCCAAGGGGGGGGGCAGACGGGAAACACCATATATTTT. This sequence encodes CASSQGGGQTGNTIYF.

This sequence joins TRBV4-3 and TRBJ1-5; 7 bases are shared with TRBD1. CDR3 length: 14 amino acids. The ends lost 2 bases at V and 6 bases at J; junction bases unmatched: 4. CDR1 is LGHNA, CDR2 YSLEER, per germline. Here the CDR3 reads CASSQTRGTQPQHF. The CDR3 nucleotides are TGCGCCAGCAGCCAAACCAGGGGGACTCAGCCCCAGCATTTT.

This clone has a handful of counts. The rearrangement uses TRBV13 and TRBJ2-1, with 14 bases identical to TRBD2. Germline V CDR1 and CDR2: PRHDT, FYEKMQ (reference sequence). V was clipped by 7 bases and J by 9 bases; unmatched bases: 5. This CDR3 region has 14 residues. The CDR3, as DNA: TGTGCCAGCATAGGGACTAGCGGGAGCCGTGAGCAGTTCTTC. Encoded protein: CASIGTSGSREQFF. Together with reference TRBV13 and TRBJ2-1, the CDR3 gives the full variable domain: AAGVIQSPRHLIKEKRETATLKCYPIPRHDTVYWYQQGPGQDPQFLISFYEKMQSDKGSIPDRFSAQQFSDYHSELNMSSLELGDSALYFCASIGTSGSREQFFGPGTRLTVL.

The rearrangement links TRBV27 to TRBJ2-3; no definite D call. The CDR3 contains 15 residues. V lost 10 bases and J lost 1, with 18 bases in between. The germline V gene has CDR1 MNHEY and CDR2 SMNVEV (reference sequence). The CDR3 sequence is CATSTGTLGTDTQYF. As DNA, the CDR3 is TGTGCCACCTCGACGGGCACCCTGGGCACAGATACGCAGTATTTT.

This clone was seen a few times. The chain carries TRBV7-2 and TRBJ1-2, with D maybe TRBD1 (5 bases). The germline V gene encodes CDR1 SGHTA and CDR2 FQGNSA. Between the trimmed V and J ends, which lost 5 bases and 8 bases, there was a span of 18 bases. The CDR3 contains 14 residues. CDR3 nucleotide sequence: TGTGCCAGCAGCCCGTCGGGGCAGGACCTGGGCTACACCTTC. Amino acid sequence: CASSPSGQDLGYTF.

The chain is built from TRBV18 and TRBJ1-1; TRBD1 is a possible D gene (5 bases). Germline CDR1 is KGHSH and CDR2 is LQKENI. There are 13 residues in the CDR3. Trimming took 4 bases from V and 5 from J, leaving 11 bases between them. The CDR3 here is CASSQNRHTEAFF. The CDR3 DNA reads as TGTGCCAGCTCACAAAACAGGCATACTGAAGCTTTCTTT.